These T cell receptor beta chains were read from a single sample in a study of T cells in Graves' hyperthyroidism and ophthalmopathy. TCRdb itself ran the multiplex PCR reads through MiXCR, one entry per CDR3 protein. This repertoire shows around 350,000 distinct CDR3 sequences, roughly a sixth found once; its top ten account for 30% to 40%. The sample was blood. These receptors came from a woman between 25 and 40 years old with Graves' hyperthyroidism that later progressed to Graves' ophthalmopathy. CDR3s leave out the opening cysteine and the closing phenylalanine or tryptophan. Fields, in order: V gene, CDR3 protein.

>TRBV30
AWIAYTGELF
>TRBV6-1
ASFPSGGAAETQY
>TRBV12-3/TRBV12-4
ASRSGTHYSNQPQH
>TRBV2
ASSDGIPNTEAF
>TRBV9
ASSVDPGRSTDTQY
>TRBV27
ASSLIAGVSTDTQY
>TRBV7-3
ASSADRLNEQF
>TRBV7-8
ASSLAFAGSGLTLH
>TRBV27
ASWDRDTDTQY
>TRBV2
ASSPPWAGANVLT
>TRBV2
ASKERGSTGELF
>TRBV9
ASSGHNTGELF
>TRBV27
ASSLTPPGGGWTEAF
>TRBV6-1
ASGGAGWSNQPQH
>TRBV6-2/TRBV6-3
ASRHRQGIEETQY
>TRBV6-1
ASTWTSHSDTQY
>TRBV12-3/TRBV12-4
ASSPWASTDTQY
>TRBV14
ASSLGGAWYGYT
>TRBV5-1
ASSLAPTSGRNPYEQY
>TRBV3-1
ASSHSASGIWAEQY
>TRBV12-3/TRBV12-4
ASRRRTDSTDTQY
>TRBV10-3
AISGQGGTNSYEQY
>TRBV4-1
ASSKPQGGHSPLH
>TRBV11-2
ASSLEPPGLSKATQY
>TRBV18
ASSQGHNSYEQY
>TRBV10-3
AIRTGQETQY
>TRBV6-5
ASSYTGGRQETQY
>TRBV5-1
ASSPGTGLAYEQY
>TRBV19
ASSIDPEGGLEAF
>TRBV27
ASSLYQEETQY
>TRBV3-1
ASSQVLLGSNEQF
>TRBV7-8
ASSLDSGPPLH
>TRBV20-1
SAREGSISNQPQH